The present T cell receptor beta chain was sequenced within a study of cytomegalovirus exposure and HLA in healthy donors. Study-level results: Published work reported that the classifier diagnosed cytomegalovirus status with high specificity and sensitivity.

In the PCR, 60 Vbeta and 13 Jbeta primers were used. Sequencing was performed with immunoSEQ multiplex PCR; in TCRdb, only in-frame clones are kept and a portion is missing. The sample contains over 100,000 clones, 74% of which appear only once. As for this clone: Antigen: not known.

The germline V gene has CDR1 MNHNS and CDR2 SASEGT. This CDR3 region has 16 residues. J gave up 3 bases and V 2 bases, and 6 bases lay outside the gene matches. The source is a male donor in good health and CMV-seronegative. The sequencing sample was made of PBMCs. The chain couples TRBV6-1 to TRBJ2-1, with 8 bases lining up with TRBD2. The CDR3 spells CASSEKAGGFYNEQFF. Written as DNA, the CDR3 is TGTGCCAGCAGTGAAAAGGCGGGAGGCTTCTACAATGAGCAGTTCTTC.